The 30 T cell receptor beta chains below all came from one sample that was sequenced in a study of cytomegalovirus exposure and HLA in healthy donors. Use of 60 Vbeta and 13 Jbeta primers characterized the PCR. TCRdb's table, derived via immunoSEQ multiplex PCR, lists solely in-frame clones and lacks some. This sample carries 24,000 or so clones, 75% to 80% of them seen once, and the ten largest clones take 4% to 5.5%. The specimen sequenced was PBMCs. These receptors came from a male donor in good health and CMV-seronegative.

V is TRBV5-1 and J is TRBJ1-4; D is undetermined. This CDR3 comprises 14 residues. CDR1 and CDR2 from the germline V gene are SGHRS and YFSETQ. Trimming shortened V by 4 bases and J by 0 bases, and 7 bases separated the two germline ends. The CDR3 DNA follows: TGCGCCAGCAGCCCAACTACAACTAATGAAAAACTGTTTTTT. It codes for CASSPTTTNEKLFF.

V is TRBV4-2 and J is TRBJ1-3, with 8 bases aligning to TRBD1. This CDR3 is 17 amino acids long. Germline CDR1 LGHNA, CDR2 YNFKEQ. The junction had 8 bases not matched to a gene; V was cut back by 4 bases and J by 0 bases. CDR3 sequence: CASSPTPGGVSGNTIYF. Here the CDR3 DNA reads TGTGCCAGCAGCCCAACCCCAGGGGGCGTCTCTGGAAACACCATATATTTT.

The genes are TRBV29-1 and TRBJ1-1, with D tentatively TRBD1 (6 bases). Trimming removed 4 bases at V and 0 bases at J, with 15 bases between. CDR1 SQVTM and CDR2 ANQGSEA come from the germline V gene. The CDR3 sequence is 15 residues long. The CDR3 coding sequence is TGCAGCGTTGGGGGATTTGGGGGCCTGAACACTGAAGCTTTCTTT. It codes for CSVGGFGGLNTEAFF. Based on the CDR3 plus reference TRBV29-1 and TRBJ1-1, the full variable domain is SAVISQKPSRDICQRGTSLTIQCQVDSQVTMMFWYRQQPGQSLTLIATANQGSEATYESGFVIDKFPISRPNLTFSTLTVSNMSPEDSSIYLCSVGGFGGLNTEAFFGQGTRLTVV.

The chain uses TRBV9 and TRBJ2-7; 9 bases are shared with TRBD1. There are 16 residues in the CDR3. Germline loops: CDR1 SGDLS, CDR2 YYNGEE. Losses at the gene ends were 0 bases for V and 7 bases for J; bases not matched to a gene: 11. The CDR3 DNA reads TGTGCCAGCAGCGTAGTTTCTGGACAGGGGCTAGGGGAGCAGTACTTC. Protein sequence: CASSVVSGQGLGEQYF.

This chain connects TRBV19 to TRBJ2-2; the D gene is possibly TRBD1 (6 bases). The CDR3 is 16 amino acids. Trimming left V 0 bases short and J 4 bases short, with 12 bases between. Germline V gene sequence: CDR1 LNHDA, CDR2 SQIVND (reference sequence). CDR3 coding DNA: TGTGCCAGTAGTATAGATCGCCAGGGGAGCACCGGGGAGCTGTTTTTT. Translation gives CASSIDRQGSTGELFF.

This chain connects TRBV6-4 to TRBJ2-2; 10 nucleotides line up with TRBD2. V was clipped by 4 bases and J by 1 base; unmatched bases: 0. The CDR3 sequence is 15 residues long. Germline V CDR1 and CDR2: MRHNA, SNTAGT. CDR3 amino acids: CASSASGGNTGELFF. The CDR3 nucleotides are TGTGCCAGCAGTGCTAGCGGGGGGAACACCGGGGAGCTGTTTTTT.

The chain employs TRBV28 and TRBJ1-5; possible D gene TRBD1, 6 bases. CDR1 and CDR2 (germline): MDHEN, SYDVKM. The V and J ends lost 7 bases and 7 bases respectively, with 11 bases between them. CDR3 length equals 12 residues. CDR3 in amino acids: CASTPRGQPQHF. As DNA, the CDR3 is TGTGCCAGCACTCCGAGGGGGCAGCCCCAGCATTTT. Full variable domain (missing parts from reference TRBV28 and TRBJ1-5): DVKVTQSSRYLVKRTGEKVFLECVQDMDHENMFWYRQDPGLGLRLIYFSYDVKMKEKGDIPEGYSVSREKKERFSLILESASTNQTSMYLCASTPRGQPQHFGDGTRLSIL.

A remark on this clone: The junction shows a germline mismatch at one end, possibly a read error. This chain links TRBV7-6 with TRBJ2-5; D not resolved. Per the germline V gene, CDR1 is SGHVS and CDR2 is FNYEAQ. This CDR3 is built from 13 residues. The CDR3 is CASSLTHQETQYF. In DNA form, the CDR3 reads TGTGCCAGCAGCTTAACCCATCAAGAGACTCAGTACTTC.

The CDR3 DNA sequence: TGTGCCAGCAGATTACAGGGTTCCGGCTCCTACGAGCAGTACTTC. It is translated as CASRLQGSGSYEQYF. The rearrangement uses TRBV7-9 and TRBJ2-5; perhaps TRBD1 as D (6 bases). The DNA end is more similar to TRBJ2-7, so the J call may be wrong. This CDR3 comprises 15 residues. Germline V gene lookup returns CDR1 SEHNR and CDR2 FQNEAQ (reference sequence).

This sequence joins TRBV9 and TRBJ1-3; D gene ambiguous. Germline CDR1 is SGDLS and CDR2 is YYNGEE. The length of the CDR3 is 15 residues. Trimming shortened V by 4 bases and J by 4 bases, and 15 bases separated the two germline ends. The CDR3 bases are TGTGCCAGCAGCCTCGGATCTGAACTAGGAAACACCATATATTTT. This codes for CASSLGSELGNTIYF. Complete variable domain (other parts from reference TRBV9 and TRBJ1-3): DSGVTQTPKHLITATGQRVTLRCSPRSGDLSVYWYQQSLDQGLQFLIQYYNGEERAKGNILERFSAQQFPDLHSELNLSSLELGDSALYFCASSLGSELGNTIYFGEGSWLTVV.

Only one count was recorded for this clone. The chain couples TRBV28 to TRBJ2-5, with D possibly being TRBD1 (6 bases). The J call may be wrong; the DNA end is better matched by TRBJ2-7. The CDR3 extends over 16 amino acids. Germline V gene data show CDR1 as MDHEN and CDR2 as SYDVKM. CDR3 region: CASCAPTGTRSYEQYF. DNA for the CDR3: TGTGCCAGCTGCGCGCCTACAGGGACCCGATCCTACGAGCAGTACTTC.

This clone was counted between two and nine times. This chain connects TRBV28 to TRBJ1-2, with 7 bases lining up with TRBD1. The germline CDR1 and CDR2 sequences are MDHEN and SYDVKM. J gave up 7 bases and V 6 bases, and 5 bases lay outside the gene matches. The CDR3 extends over 12 amino acids. The CDR3, as DNA: TGTGCCAGCAGAACCGGACAGGCTGGCTACACCTTC. Residues: CASRTGQAGYTF.

The rearrangement uses TRBV6-1 and TRBJ1-2; no reliable D call. The CDR3 is 13 residues long. Germline lookup yields CDR1 MNHNS and CDR2 SASEGT. V lost 6 bases and J lost 8, with 16 bases in between. CDR3 sequence (DNA): TGTGCCAGCAGGAAGGGAGAGGCCGGGGGCTACACCTTC. Protein sequence: CASRKGEAGGYTF.

The chain has TRBV19 and TRBJ2-6, with D hard to call. Germline values: CDR1 LNHDA, CDR2 SQIVND (reference sequence). This CDR3 spans 15 amino acids. V was pared by 2 bases and J by 0 bases, with 5 bases between. The CDR3 bases are TGTGCCAGTAGTATATTAGTCTCTGGGGCCAACGTCCTGACTTTC. Translating it yields CASSILVSGANVLTF.

The chain carries TRBV6-5 and TRBJ1-5; 8 positions match TRBD1. CDR1 is MNHEY, CDR2 SVGAGI, per germline. V was pared by 6 bases and J by 7 bases, with 11 bases of the junction left unmatched. The CDR3 extends over 15 amino acids. CDR3 bases: TGTGCCAGCAGCTCGGGACAGGTGGGCGGGCAGCCCCAGCATTTT. It codes for CASSSGQVGGQPQHF.

The chain carries TRBV6-5 and TRBJ1-3; D gene ambiguous. The CDR3 is made up of 13 amino acids. Germline CDR1 is MNHEY and CDR2 is SVGAGI. Trimming took off 7 bases at V and 2 bases at J, with 9 bases between the two ends. CDR3 sequence reads: CASTADTGNTIYF. The CDR3 coding sequence is TGTGCCAGCACGGCGGATACTGGAAACACCATATATTTT.

The chain uses TRBV5-3 and TRBJ2-7; 8 bases map to TRBD1. TRBV5-3 is treated as an ORF (open reading frame) with a function not yet certain. The length of the CDR3 is 17 residues. Trimming removed 4 bases from V and 0 bases from J; junction bases left unmatched: 12. The CDR3 loop reads CARSPGPPQGGSYEQYF. Here the CDR3 DNA reads TGTGCCAGAAGCCCAGGACCCCCACAGGGGGGCTCCTACGAGCAGTACTTC.

This clone has just a few counts. The chain has TRBV7-2 and TRBJ2-1; 12 positions agree with TRBD1. Germline assignment: CDR1 SGHTA and CDR2 FQGNSA. The CDR3 has 15 amino acids. V shed 5 bases and J 6 bases; nucleotides not matched to a gene: 5. For the CDR3, the DNA is TGTGCCAGCAGCATACCGGGACAGGGGGCCAATGAGCAGTTCTTC. This encodes CASSIPGQGANEQFF.

The V and J genes are TRBV9 and TRBJ1-5; 11 positions match TRBD1. J lost 6 bases, V lost 4 bases, and 6 bases had no gene match. This CDR3 has 15 amino acids. From germline, CDR1 is SGDLS and CDR2 YYNGEE. The CDR3 nucleotides are TGTGCCAGCAGCCCCGGACAGGGGGCAGGTCAGCCCCAGCATTTT. This translates into CASSPGQGAGQPQHF.

This chain connects TRBV30 to TRBJ2-2; D gene uncertain. The CDR3 is made up of 13 amino acids. CDR1 and CDR2 (germline): GTSNPN, SVGIG (reference sequence). The V gene lost 5 bases and the J gene lost 7 bases, with 14 bases spanning the gap. The CDR3 here is CAWGESLVGELFF. The DNA of the CDR3 is TGTGCCTGGGGAGAGTCCTTGGTCGGGGAGCTGTTTTTT.

The chain employs TRBV6-5 and TRBJ2-3, with D perhaps matching TRBD2 (5 bases). The ends were cut back, 0 bases at V and 3 bases at J, with 13 bases in the middle. The germline V gene has CDR1 MNHEY and CDR2 SVGAGI. This CDR3 region has 16 residues. The CDR3 is CASSYSSGGVTDTQYF. CDR3 nucleotide sequence: TGTGCCAGCAGTTACTCCTCAGGAGGCGTGACAGATACGCAGTATTTT.

This clone occurred a few times. CDR3 loop: CASSLAGQFDGYTF. The CDR3 nucleotides are TGTGCCAGCAGCTTAGCGGGACAGTTCGATGGCTACACCTTC. This chain joins TRBV7-9 and TRBJ1-2; 7 positions agree with TRBD1. Germline values: CDR1 SEHNR, CDR2 FQNEAQ (reference sequence). The V segment lost 0 bases and the J segment 6 bases; nucleotides outside the gene matches: 4. The CDR3 totals 14 residues.

This clone was seen only once. The rearrangement uses TRBV5-6 and TRBJ2-4, with 9 bases fitting TRBD2. This CDR3 comprises 14 residues. Per the germline V gene, CDR1 is SGHDT and CDR2 is YYEEEE. The V gene end was trimmed by 0 bases and the J gene end by 9 bases; junction bases not matched to a gene: 4. The CDR3 here is CASSLVAGAGIQYF. The CDR3 nucleotides are TGTGCCAGCAGCTTGGTAGCGGGGGCGGGCATTCAGTACTTC.

The chain has TRBV7-3 and TRBJ2-2, with 7 bases aligning to TRBD1. This CDR3 spans 15 amino acids. Germline CDR1 reads SGHTA; CDR2 reads FQGTGA. Trimming removed 5 bases from V and 4 bases from J; junction bases left unmatched: 7. Here the CDR3 reads CASSPRDRATGELFF. DNA of the CDR3: TGTGCCAGCAGCCCGAGGGACAGAGCCACCGGGGAGCTGTTTTTT. The variable domain in full, completed from reference TRBV7-3 and TRBJ2-2, reads GAGVSQTPSNKVTEKGKYVELRCDPISGHTALYWYRQSLGQGPEFLIYFQGTGAADDSGLPNDRFFAVRPEGSVSTLKIQRTERGDSAVYLCASSPRDRATGELFFGEGSRLTVL.

The chain has TRBV7-3 and TRBJ2-2; weak D call: TRBD2 (6 bases). V lost 5 bases, J lost 7 bases, and 14 bases lay in between. The CDR3 runs to 14 residues. Germline CDR1 is SGHTA and CDR2 is FQGTGA. CDR3 in DNA: TGTGCCAGCAGCCAGGGACTTCAATACGGGGAGCTGTTTTTT. Translated, it gives CASSQGLQYGELFF.

This clone was observed a few times. The chain uses TRBV19 and TRBJ1-1; TRBD1 agrees at 7 bases. V trimming: 8 bases; J trimming: 4 bases; junction bases outside the gene matches: 13. CDR3 length: 15 residues. Germline lookup yields CDR1 LNHDA and CDR2 SQIVND (reference sequence). The CDR3 is CASLPTGWVSTEAFF. The DNA of the CDR3 is TGTGCCAGTCTACCGACAGGGTGGGTCAGCACTGAAGCTTTCTTT.

The chain combines TRBV27 with TRBJ2-1; a possible D gene is TRBD2 (5 bases). This CDR3 contains 12 residues. V lost 5 bases to trimming and J lost 7 bases, with 9 bases between them. Germline CDR1 reads MNHEY; CDR2 reads SMNVEV (reference sequence). CDR3 loop: CASSLTGNEQFF. The DNA for the CDR3 is TGTGCCAGCAGTCTAACGGGGAATGAGCAGTTCTTC.

This chain connects TRBV18 to TRBJ2-3; D ambiguous. CDR3 length: 15 amino acids. CDR1 is KGHSH, CDR2 LQKENI, per germline. V was pared by 2 bases and J by 4 bases, with 13 bases between. The CDR3 bases are TGTGCCAGCTCACCAGGTTTGCCCGCGGCAGATACGCAGTATTTT. Residues: CASSPGLPAADTQYF.

J is TRBJ1-1 and V is TRBV2, with 9 bases that match TRBD1. Germline V lookup: CDR1 SNHLY, CDR2 FYNNEI. Germline trimming cut 8 bases from V and 3 bases from J; bases unmatched to any gene: 7. This CDR3 contains 14 residues. CDR3 sequence: CASSLTGGDTEAFF. CDR3 sequence (DNA): TGTGCCAGCTCTCTGACAGGGGGAGACACTGAAGCTTTCTTT. The variable domain in full, with the rest retrieved from reference TRBV2 and TRBJ1-1, is EPEVTQTPSHQVTQMGQEVILRCVPISNHLYFYWYRQILGQKVEFLVSFYNNEISEKSEIFDDQFSVERPDGSNFTLKIRSTKLEDSAMYFCASSLTGGDTEAFFGQGTRLTVV.

J is TRBJ2-1 and V is TRBV15; 8 nucleotides agree with TRBD2. Germline V lookup: CDR1 LNHNV, CDR2 YYDKDF (reference sequence). CDR3 length equals 15 residues. Trimming at V came to 8 bases and at J to 2 bases, leaving 8 bases not matched to a gene. In nucleotides, the CDR3 is TGTGCCACCGGGGAAATAGCGGGACCCTACAATGAGCAGTTCTTC. Residues: CATGEIAGPYNEQFF.